This T cell receptor (beta chain) was sequenced for a study of blood T cell repertoires in COVID-19. Measured with immunoSEQ multiplex PCR; TCRdb has only the in-frame clones, and not every one. The table has around 300,000 clones, 83% seen once. Germline-derived CDR1 and CDR2 are SGHVS and FNYEAQ. The CDR3 totals 19 residues. Germline trimming cut 1 base from V and 0 bases from J; bases unmatched to any gene: 12. The chain has TRBV7-6 and TRBJ2-7; 10 bases line up with TRBD2. The sequence was obtained from a woman aged 45-65 years who had recovered from COVID-19. Sequenced input: peripheral blood. CDR3 coding DNA: TGTGCCAGCAGCTTAGTGGCTAGCGGGAGTGCAGGGGCCTCCTACGAGCAGTACTTC. Its protein product is CASSLVASGSAGASYEQYF.